This T cell receptor (beta chain) was captured by sequencing in a study of tumor-infiltrating lymphocytes in oesophageal squamous cell carcinoma. The V segment lost 10 bases and the J segment 2 bases; nucleotides outside the gene matches: 3. CDR1 and CDR2 from the germline V gene are SGHAT and FQNNGV. This CDR3 is 12 amino acids long. TCRdb reprocessed the PCR reads with MiXCR, giving one entry per CDR3 protein. Of 10,000 or so distinct CDR3 sequences detected, 55% to 75% appear once; the ten largest clones hold 27%. This clonotype is judged medium-sized. The chain has TRBV11-2 and TRBJ2-3, with 7 nucleotides matching TRBD2. This TCR came from a female donor with esophageal squamous cell carcinoma. The sample consisted of esophageal tumor tissue. CDR3 DNA: TGTGCCACCGGGAGGATCACAGATACGCAGTATTTT. Translated: CATGRITDTQYF.